The clone carrying this T cell receptor (beta chain) has just a few counts. The junction shows a germline mismatch at one end, possibly a read error. These data are taken from a study of regulatory T cells in long-lasting Graves disease. Time point described: newly diagnosed GD, antithyroid drugs for less than 3 months. The TCR library was made from RNA that had been extracted from PBMCs in TRIzol. In Xi'an, China, an endocrinology department was the source of patients. The CDR3 runs to 12 residues. Germline CDR1 LGHDT, CDR2 YNNKEL (reference sequence). Assembly of TCR beta libraries relied on iRepertoire HTBI primers together with Arm-PCR of CDR3 regions. TCRdb redid the calling of the multiplex PCR reads with MiXCR, one entry per CDR3 protein. Counted here are about 400,000 distinct CDR3 sequences, over 12% occurring once; the ten biggest clones make up 7.8%. This sample also appeared in a second study, on T cells in Graves' hyperthyroidism and ophthalmopathy. As reported in that work: HTBI primers were used for first-round RT-PCR of the TCR CDR3. Progression to ophthalmopathy was predicted a median of 6.5 months early.

This receptor was taken from a woman aged 40 to 50 with Graves disease. J is TRBJ1-2 and V is TRBV3-1; D gene ambiguous. This specimen was peripheral blood mononuclear cells (PBMCs), taken at new diagnosis, from a patient treated with antithyroid drugs. The CDR3 here is CASSQDRTTHAF. The CDR3 nucleotides are TGTGCCAGCAGCCAAGATAGGACCACCCATGCCTTC. The full variable domain, in which reference TRBV3-1 and TRBJ1-2 provide the parts outside the CDR3, is DTAVSQTPKYLVTQMGNDKSIKCEQNLGHDTMYWYKQDSKKFLKIMFSYNNKELIINETVPNRFSPKSPDKAHLNLHINSLELGDSAVYFCASSQDRTTHAFGSGTRLTVV.